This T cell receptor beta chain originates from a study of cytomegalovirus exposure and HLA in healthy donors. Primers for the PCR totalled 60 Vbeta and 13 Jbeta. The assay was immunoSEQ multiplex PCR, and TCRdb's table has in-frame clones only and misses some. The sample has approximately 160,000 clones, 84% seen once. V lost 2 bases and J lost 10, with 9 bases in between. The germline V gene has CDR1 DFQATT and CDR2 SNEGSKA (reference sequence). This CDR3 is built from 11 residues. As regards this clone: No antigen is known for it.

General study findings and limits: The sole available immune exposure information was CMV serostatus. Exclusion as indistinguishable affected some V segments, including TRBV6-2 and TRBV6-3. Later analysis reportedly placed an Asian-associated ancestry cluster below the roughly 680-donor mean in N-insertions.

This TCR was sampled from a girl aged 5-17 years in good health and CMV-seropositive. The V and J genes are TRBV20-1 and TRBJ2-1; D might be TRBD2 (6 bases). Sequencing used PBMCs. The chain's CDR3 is CSARLGGEQFF. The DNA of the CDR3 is TGCAGTGCTAGACTGGGGGGAGAGCAGTTCTTC.